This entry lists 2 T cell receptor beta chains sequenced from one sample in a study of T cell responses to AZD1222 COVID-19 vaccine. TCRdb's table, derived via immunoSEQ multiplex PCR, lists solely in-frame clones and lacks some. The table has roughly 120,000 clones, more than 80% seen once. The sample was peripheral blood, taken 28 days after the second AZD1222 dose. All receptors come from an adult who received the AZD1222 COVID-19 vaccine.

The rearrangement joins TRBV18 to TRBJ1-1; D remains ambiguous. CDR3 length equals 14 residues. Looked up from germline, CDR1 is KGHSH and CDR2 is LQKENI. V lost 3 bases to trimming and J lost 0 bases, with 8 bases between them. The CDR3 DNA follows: TGTGCCAGCTCACCGTTGCAGATGAACACTGAAGCTTTCTTT. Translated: CASSPLQMNTEAFF.

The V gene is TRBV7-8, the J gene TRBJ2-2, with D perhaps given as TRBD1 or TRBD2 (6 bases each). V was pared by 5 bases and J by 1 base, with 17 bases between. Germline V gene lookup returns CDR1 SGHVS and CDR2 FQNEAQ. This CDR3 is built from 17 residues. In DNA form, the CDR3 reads TGTGCCAGCAGCCGTGGGGGGCGGGGCCTGAACACCGGGGAGCTGTTTTTT. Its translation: CASSRGGRGLNTGELFF.